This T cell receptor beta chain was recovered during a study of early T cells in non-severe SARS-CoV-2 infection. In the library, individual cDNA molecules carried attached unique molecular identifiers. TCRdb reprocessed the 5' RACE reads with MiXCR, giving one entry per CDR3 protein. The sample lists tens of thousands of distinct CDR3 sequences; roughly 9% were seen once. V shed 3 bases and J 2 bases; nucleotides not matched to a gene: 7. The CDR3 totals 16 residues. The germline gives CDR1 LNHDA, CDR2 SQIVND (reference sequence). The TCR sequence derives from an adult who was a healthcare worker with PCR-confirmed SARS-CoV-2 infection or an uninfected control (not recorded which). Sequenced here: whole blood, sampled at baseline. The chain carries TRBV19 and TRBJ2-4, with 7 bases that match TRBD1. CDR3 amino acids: CASSIPGGRSKNIQYF. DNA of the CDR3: TGTGCCAGTAGTATTCCAGGGGGACGGTCCAAAAACATTCAGTACTTC.